Below, 11 T cell receptor beta chains from the same sample are listed, as sequenced in a study of Ad26.COV2.S vaccination and SARS-CoV-2 variants. Specified treatment: some 20 received Ad26.COV2.S at low or high dose, single or two shots; roughly five received placebo; per-sample allocation not given. Sampling happened 63 days after the first vaccine or placebo injection. Clones were read by immunoSEQ multiplex PCR, and TCRdb kept only the in-frame ones, dropping some. The profile shows over 450,000 clones, around 89% of them singletons. The starting material was peripheral blood, obtained in a trial of Ad26.COV2.S vaccine versus placebo. The origin of the receptors is a person between 18 and 65 years old who received the Ad26.COV2.S COVID-19 vaccine or a placebo.

The CDR3 coding sequence is TGTGCCAGCAGTTTTGTCCAGCCTTACACTGAAGCTTTCTTT. It translates to CASSFVQPYTEAFF. The chain links TRBV28 to TRBJ1-1; D gene ambiguous. Germline CDR1 reads MDHEN; CDR2 reads SYDVKM. Trimming pared 3 bases from V and 3 bases from J, leaving 11 bases between. The CDR3 loop spans 14 amino acids.

V gene TRBV19 combines with J gene TRBJ2-7, with a tentative D call TRBD1 (6 bases). The germline V and J ends were trimmed by 11 bases and 2 bases, with 16 bases remaining between them. The CDR3 runs to 13 residues. Germline V gene sequence: CDR1 LNHDA, CDR2 SQIVND (reference sequence). CDR3 nucleotide sequence: TGTGCCGTGGCGGCAGGGGAAACCTACGAGCAGTACTTC. It is translated as CAVAAGETYEQYF.

This chain connects TRBV11-2 to TRBJ2-5; no definite D call. Trimming took off 4 bases at V and 4 bases at J, with 13 bases between the two ends. Germline V lookup: CDR1 SGHAT, CDR2 FQNNGV. CDR3 length equals 14 residues. Here the CDR3 DNA reads TGTGCCAGCAGCTCCGATGGGTGGGCAGAGACCCAGTACTTC. Amino acids: CASSSDGWAETQYF.

This rearrangement joins TRBV18 to TRBJ1-5; D call uncertain. Germline V gives CDR1 KGHSH, CDR2 LQKENI. CDR3 length equals 17 residues. Trimming shortened V by 1 base and J by 3 bases, and 16 bases separated the two germline ends. The CDR3 region has the DNA TGTGCCAGCTCACCACTGAGGGTCCGGGCCCTCAATCAGCCCCAGCATTTT. Amino acid sequence: CASSPLRVRALNQPQHF.

The chain combines TRBV9 with TRBJ2-3; 8 bases map to TRBD2. The CDR3 has 16 residues. Germline CDR1 SGDLS, CDR2 YYNGEE. The V and J ends lost 3 bases and 3 bases, in that order; junction bases with no gene match: 9. The CDR3 nucleotides are TGTGCCAGCAGCGAGTTCGGGGGGGCAGGGACAGATACGCAGTATTTT. Its translation: CASSEFGGAGTDTQYF. Variable domain in full (rest from reference TRBV9 and TRBJ2-3): DSGVTQTPKHLITATGQRVTLRCSPRSGDLSVYWYQQSLDQGLQFLIQYYNGEERAKGNILERFSAQQFPDLHSELNLSSLELGDSALYFCASSEFGGAGTDTQYFGPGTRLTVL.

The chain recombines TRBV7-9 with TRBJ1-1; D remains ambiguous. CDR1 and CDR2 from the germline V gene are SEHNR and FQNEAQ (reference sequence). V was cut by 6 bases and J by 1 base, with 9 bases left in between. The CDR3 is made up of 13 amino acids. Here the CDR3 DNA reads TGTGCCAGCAGAGGAGATACGAACACTGAAGCTTTCTTT. Translated, it gives CASRGDTNTEAFF.

The rearrangement links TRBV12-3 or TRBV12-4 to TRBJ2-1; perhaps TRBD2 as D (5 bases). The CDR3 is 12 residues long. Trimming removed 6 bases at V and 7 bases at J, with 10 bases between. The CDR3 sequence is CASRRSGNEQFF. In DNA, the CDR3 is TGTGCCAGCAGACGGAGCGGTAATGAGCAGTTCTTC.

The chain has TRBV4-2 and TRBJ1-6, with 8 nucleotides matching TRBD1. This CDR3 has 14 residues. Losses at the gene ends were 3 bases for V and 8 bases for J; bases not matched to a gene: 3. The V gene's germline CDR1 is LGHNA and CDR2 YNFKEQ. DNA for the CDR3: TGTGCCAGCAGCCAGGAGACAGGGGATTCACCCCTCCACTTT. Translated: CASSQETGDSPLHF.

The chain joins TRBV7-9 to TRBJ1-3; D is ambiguous. The CDR3 length is 17 residues. Trimming left V 4 bases short and J 0 bases short, with 16 bases between. CDR1 is SEHNR, CDR2 FQNEAQ, per germline (reference sequence). The CDR3 here is CASSSSILSRSGNTIYF. CDR3 coding DNA: TGTGCCAGCAGCTCGTCCATCCTCAGTCGCTCTGGAAACACCATATATTTT.

V gene TRBV28 combines with J gene TRBJ1-5; the match to TRBD1 covers 7 bases. The junction had 6 bases not matched to a gene; V was cut back by 7 bases and J by 3 bases. Per the germline V gene, CDR1 is MDHEN and CDR2 is SYDVKM. The CDR3 has 14 residues. The CDR3 nucleotides read TGTGCCAGCACCCCGGGACAGACCAATCAGCCCCAGCATTTT. Translating gives CASTPGQTNQPQHF.

The V gene is TRBV15, the J gene TRBJ2-6, with 9 nucleotides matching TRBD1. CDR1 is LNHNV, CDR2 YYDKDF, per germline (reference sequence). CDR3 length: 18 amino acids. The ends lost 3 bases at V and 3 bases at J; junction bases unmatched: 9. DNA of the CDR3: TGTGCCACCAGCAGGGGACAGGGATTCGGTTTTGGGGCCAACGTCCTGACTTTC. The encoded protein is CATSRGQGFGFGANVLTF.